This entry is about one T cell receptor (beta chain). Antigen: not known. This CDR3 has 14 amino acids. Trimming removed 7 bases from V and 1 base from J, with 13 bases in between. Germline V lookup: CDR1 SQVTM, CDR2 ANQGSEA. The data are from a study of cytotoxic CD8 clonotypes in ibrutinib-treated CLL. Profiling relied on immunoSEQ multiplex PCR, and the TCRdb table lists in-frame clones only, not all of them. The sample shows roughly 190,000 clones, 72% of them seen only once. Study conclusions and caveats: Age-matched healthy donor levels were exceeded by baseline clonality, which tracked circulating CD8+ T-cell counts. Clonality grew at ibrutinib response; at progression, it decreased back toward baseline. Shared public clonotypes were rare, and on treatment they either got smaller or stayed the same.

About 2.2 micrograms of genomic DNA came from cryopreserved PBMCs for TCR beta libraries. The source is a human donor with chronic lymphocytic leukemia. Material: PBMCs, obtained after 24 months of ibrutinib treatment. This sequence joins TRBV29-1 and TRBJ2-2, with D possibly being TRBD1 (6 bases). CDR3 coding DNA: TGCAGCGCGGCTAGGGGGATGAACACCGGGGAGCTGTTTTTT. It encodes CSAARGMNTGELFF.